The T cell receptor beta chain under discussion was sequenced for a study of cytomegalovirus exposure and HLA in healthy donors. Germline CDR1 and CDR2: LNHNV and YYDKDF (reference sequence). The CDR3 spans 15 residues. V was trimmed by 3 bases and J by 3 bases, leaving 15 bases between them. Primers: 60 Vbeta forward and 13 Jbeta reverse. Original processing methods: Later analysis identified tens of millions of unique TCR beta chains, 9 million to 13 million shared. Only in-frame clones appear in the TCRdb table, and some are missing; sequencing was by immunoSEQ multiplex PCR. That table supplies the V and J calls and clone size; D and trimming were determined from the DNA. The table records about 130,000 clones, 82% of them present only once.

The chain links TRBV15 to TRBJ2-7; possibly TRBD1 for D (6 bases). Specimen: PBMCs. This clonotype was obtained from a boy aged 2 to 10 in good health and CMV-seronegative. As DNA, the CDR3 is TGTGCCACCAGCAGCTCTGGGGACACCCGCTACGAGCAGTACTTC. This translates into CATSSSGDTRYEQYF.